Each of the 16 T cell receptor beta chains below was sequenced from the same sample in a study of preoperative IRX-2 immunotherapy in early breast cancer (dated by TCRdb to 2018 to 2020). Library construction relied on the immunoSEQ multiplex PCR assay. TCRdb retrieved this table from immuneACCESS and kept in-frame rearrangements only. Not all clones are present; in checked studies, unresolved V genes account for under half, and no reason is known for the remainder. For this sample there are fewer than 6,500 clones; around 73% appear just once. Roughly 15% of the sample is taken by the ten largest. Interpreted using the paper, the treatment or condition label stands for: preoperative locoregional IRX-2 cytokine immunotherapy. This sample comprised tumor tissue, obtained before IRX-2 immunotherapy. The receptors here all came from a human donor with breast cancer.

This clone was observed a few times. The chain is built from TRBV4-1 and TRBJ2-2; 8 nucleotides agree with TRBD2. V was clipped by 0 bases and J by 4 bases; unmatched bases: 10. CDR3 length equals 18 residues. Germline lookup yields CDR1 MGHRA and CDR2 YSYEKL. CDR3: CASSQEVIAGMSTGELFF. CDR3 sequence (DNA): TGCGCCAGCAGCCAAGAAGTAATAGCGGGAATGAGCACCGGGGAGCTGTTTTTT.

This chain links TRBV6-9 with TRBJ2-2; D is perhaps TRBD1 or TRBD2 (6 bases each). The ends were cut back, 6 bases at V and 5 bases at J, with 22 bases in the middle. CDR3 length equals 17 residues. Germline V gene sequence: CDR1 MNHGY, CDR2 SVAAGI. CDR3 DNA sequence: TGTGCCAGCAGCCCCTATGGAGGGCGAAGGGGGACCGGGGAGCTGTTTTTT. Protein sequence: CASSPYGGRRGTGELFF.

This clone showed up just a few times. The chain employs TRBV7-1 and TRBJ1-1; possibly TRBD1 for D (6 bases). TRBV7-1 belongs to the ORF category, with a function that is uncertain. CDR3 length: 13 amino acids. Trimming cost V 4 bases and J 7 bases, with 13 bases left between them. CDR3: CASSLRLTGEAFF. CDR3 sequence (DNA): TGTGCCAGCAGCTTACGACTGACAGGTGAAGCTTTCTTT.

This chain connects TRBV23-1 to TRBJ1-2; 8 bases are a match to TRBD1. TRBV23-1 is an ORF for which the function is uncertain. The V segment lost 6 bases and the J segment 4 bases; nucleotides outside the gene matches: 13. The CDR3 is 16 amino acids. CDR3 region: CASSQDRQGNVYGYTF. For the CDR3, the DNA is TGCGCCAGCAGCCAAGATCGACAGGGGAACGTCTATGGCTACACCTTC.

This clone was observed a handful of times. The chain carries TRBV29-1 and TRBJ2-5; TRBD1 matches at 10 bases. Germline CDR1 reads SQVTM; CDR2 reads ANQGSEA. This CDR3 is built from 18 residues. Trimming took 5 bases from V and 4 from J; bases not matched to a gene: 19. The CDR3 DNA is TGCAGCGTTCTAGGTGCTATTAAGGGACAGGGGTTTTTAGAGACCCAGTACTTC. It translates to CSVLGAIKGQGFLETQYF.

The chain recombines TRBV7-4 with TRBJ1-3; no clear D gene. V gave up 2 bases and J gave up 2 bases, with 10 bases separating them. Germline V gene sequence: CDR1 SGHVT, CDR2 SQSDAQ. The CDR3 spans 15 residues. DNA for the CDR3: TGTGCCAGCAGCTTACGAGGGAAGGCTGGAAACACCATATATTTT. It codes for CASSLRGKAGNTIYF.

This clone was detected a few times. The chain has TRBV6-8 and TRBJ2-5; 10 nucleotides agree with TRBD1. CDR3 size: 17 residues. The J segment lost 2 bases and the V segment lost 5 bases, leaving 11 bases of the junction unmatched. The germline V gene has CDR1 MNHGY and CDR2 SAAAGT. The CDR3 loop reads CASSRDRGAMPQETQYF. For the CDR3, the DNA is TGTGCCAGCAGTCGGGACAGGGGTGCCATGCCACAAGAGACCCAGTACTTC.

The J gene is TRBJ1-1, the V gene TRBV28; 10 positions match TRBD1. The CDR3 length is 17 residues. The V gene's germline CDR1 is MDHEN and CDR2 SYDVKM. V shed 1 base, J shed 10 bases, and the junction held 15 bases outside the gene matches. CDR3: CASSLFRLWGQGWAAFF. The CDR3, as DNA: TGTGCCAGCAGTTTATTCCGACTATGGGGACAGGGGTGGGCAGCTTTCTTT.

V and J are TRBV19 and TRBJ2-6; the D is unclear. Germline loops: CDR1 LNHDA, CDR2 SQIVND (reference sequence). V lost 6 bases and J 0 bases, leaving 15 bases between the germline ends. The CDR3 is made up of 17 amino acids. CDR3 DNA sequence: TGTGCCAGTAGGTTGGGTGGTGCCCCCTCTGGGGCCAACGTCCTGACTTTC. This gives the protein CASRLGGAPSGANVLTF.

This clone was seen a handful of times. The chain joins TRBV5-1 to TRBJ1-3; D is undetermined. Germline lookup yields CDR1 SGHRS and CDR2 YFSETQ. The CDR3 spans 14 residues. The V gene lost 0 bases and the J gene lost 0 bases, with 4 bases spanning the gap. The CDR3 is CASSLAVSGNTIYF. The CDR3 bases are TGCGCCAGCAGCTTGGCAGTCTCTGGAAACACCATATATTTT.

The rearrangement joins TRBV18 to TRBJ1-2; perhaps TRBD1 as D (6 bases). Trimming stripped 3 bases from V and 0 bases from J, with 14 bases between. This CDR3 has 16 residues. Per germline, CDR1 KGHSH and CDR2 LQKENI. CDR3 sequence: CASSPIGGRANYGYTF. CDR3 coding DNA: TGTGCCAGCTCACCTATTGGGGGCAGAGCTAACTATGGCTACACCTTC.

This clone was seen once. This chain links TRBV19 with TRBJ1-2; perhaps TRBD1 as D (6 bases). The CDR3 runs to 16 residues. The germline gives CDR1 LNHDA, CDR2 SQIVND (reference sequence). The V gene lost 5 bases and the J gene lost 5 bases, with 21 bases spanning the gap. CDR3 residues: CASSPSWEGGSYGYTF. The CDR3 nucleotides read TGTGCCAGTAGTCCTTCCTGGGAGGGGGGTTCGTATGGCTACACCTTC.

V is TRBV6-8 and J is TRBJ2-5; D possibly corresponds to TRBD2 (5 bases). Germline lookup yields CDR1 MNHGY and CDR2 SAAAGT. This CDR3 spans 13 amino acids. V was trimmed by 5 bases and J by 4 bases, leaving 11 bases between them. The CDR3 region is CASSRGPGETQYF. The CDR3 nucleotides read TGTGCCAGCAGTCGCGGGCCGGGAGAGACCCAGTACTTC.

The V gene is TRBV28, the J gene TRBJ2-7, with 7 bases identical to TRBD2. J lost 0 bases, V lost 5 bases, and 10 bases had no gene match. This CDR3 comprises 16 residues. Germline V lookup: CDR1 MDHEN, CDR2 SYDVKM. This CDR3 reads CASSTPGAGSSYEQYF. The CDR3 DNA follows: TGTGCCAGCAGTACCCCGGGAGCGGGGAGCTCCTACGAGCAGTACTTC.

With respect to this clone: A read error may account for a junction end that differs from germline. This sequence joins TRBV23-1 and TRBJ1-3; D perhaps matches TRBD1 (6 bases). TRBV23-1 is reported as an ORF; its role is uncertain. The CDR3 is made up of 13 amino acids. The CDR3 loop is CASSSRGTNTIHF. CDR3 coding DNA: TGCGCCAGCAGCTCGAGGGGGACAAACACCATACATTTT.

The V gene is TRBV11-3, the J gene TRBJ1-2; TRBD1 aligns across 12 bases. This CDR3 is 16 amino acids long. Germline CDR1 and CDR2: SGHNT and YENEEA. The V and J ends lost 5 bases and 3 bases, in that order; junction bases with no gene match: 7. CDR3 region: CASSPAGQGADYGYTF. DNA of the CDR3: TGTGCCAGCAGCCCCGCGGGACAGGGGGCCGACTATGGCTACACCTTC.